A selection of T cell receptor beta chains follows, all from one sample in a study of blood T cell repertoires in COVID-19. The method was immunoSEQ multiplex PCR; TCRdb's version includes in-frame clones alone and lacks a portion of them. The sample gives 100,000 to 150,000 clones, around three quarters of which show up once; around 37% is in the top ten. The sample was peripheral blood. These receptors were collected from a man between 40 and 49 years old with active or convalescent COVID-19. Both conserved end residues are part of each CDR3. A D gene is named only where the DNA matches it firmly. Size is omitted from some rows. Given values are once, few, many or a class for expanded clones.

j_call: TRBJ1-1; d_call: NA; cdr3_length: 12; v_call: TRBV11-2; clone_size: NA; cdr3_nt: TGTGCCAGCAGCTTCGTACGGACTGAAGCTTTCTTT; cdr3_aa: CASSFVRTEAFF
j_call: TRBJ2-7; d_call: NA; cdr3_length: 12; v_call: TRBV18; clone_size: NA; cdr3_nt: TGTGCCAGCTCACTAAGCGGGTACGAGCAGTACTTC; cdr3_aa: CASSLSGYEQYF
j_call: TRBJ1-1; d_call: NA; cdr3_length: 12; v_call: TRBV28; clone_size: NA; cdr3_nt: TGTGCCAGCAGTTTCAGGATAACTGAAGCTTTCTTT; cdr3_aa: CASSFRITEAFF
j_call: TRBJ1-5; d_call: NA; cdr3_length: 12; v_call: TRBV28; clone_size: few; cdr3_nt: TGTGCCAGCAGTTTATCAGTGGAGCCCCAGCATTTT; cdr3_aa: CASSLSVEPQHF
j_call: TRBJ2-7; d_call: NA; cdr3_length: 13; v_call: TRBV12-3/TRBV12-4; clone_size: NA; cdr3_nt: TGTGCCAGCAGTTTTAGGGGGTTTGACGAGCAGTACTTC; cdr3_aa: CASSFRGFDEQYF
j_call: TRBJ2-3; d_call: NA; cdr3_length: 12; v_call: TRBV7-9; clone_size: NA; cdr3_nt: TGTGCCAGCAGGCCAGGGGCGGATACGCAGTATTTT; cdr3_aa: CASRPGADTQYF
j_call: TRBJ1-3; d_call: NA; cdr3_length: 14; v_call: TRBV28; clone_size: NA; cdr3_nt: TGTGCCAGCAACCCCACCTACTCTGGAAACACCATATATTTT; cdr3_aa: CASNPTYSGNTIYF
j_call: TRBJ2-1; d_call: TRBD2; cdr3_length: 13; v_call: TRBV30; clone_size: NA; cdr3_nt: TGTGCCTGGGGGGCCGGGGGGTACAATGAGCAGTTCTTC; cdr3_aa: CAWGAGGYNEQFF
j_call: TRBJ2-1; d_call: NA; cdr3_length: 14; v_call: TRBV18; clone_size: few; cdr3_nt: TGTGCCAGCTCACCACAGAGGAGCTACAATGAGCAGTTCTTC; cdr3_aa: CASSPQRSYNEQFF
j_call: TRBJ2-7; d_call: TRBD1; cdr3_length: 13; v_call: TRBV12-3/TRBV12-4; clone_size: NA; cdr3_nt: TGTGCCAGCCTACGGACAGGGGTGAACGAGCAGTACTTC; cdr3_aa: CASLRTGVNEQYF
j_call: TRBJ1-2; d_call: TRBD1; cdr3_length: 15; v_call: TRBV6-6; clone_size: NA; cdr3_nt: TGTGCCAGCAGTAACTCCGGGACAGCTAACTATGGCTACACCTTC; cdr3_aa: CASSNSGTANYGYTF
j_call: TRBJ2-1; d_call: NA; cdr3_length: 13; v_call: TRBV27; clone_size: NA; cdr3_nt: TGTGCCAGCAGTTTTGTAGGACTGAATGAGCAGTTCTTC; cdr3_aa: CASSFVGLNEQFF
j_call: TRBJ2-5; d_call: NA; cdr3_length: 15; v_call: TRBV21-1; clone_size: few; cdr3_nt: TGTGCCAGCAGCAAAGGGGACAGGGGGCGGGAGACCCAGTACTTC; cdr3_aa: CASSKGDRGRETQYF
j_call: TRBJ1-6; d_call: TRBD1; cdr3_length: 16; v_call: TRBV7-9; clone_size: NA; cdr3_nt: TGTGCCAGCAGCTGGCGACAGGGGAGAGGATACTCACCCCTCCACTTT; cdr3_aa: CASSWRQGRGYSPLHF
j_call: TRBJ1-1; d_call: TRBD1; cdr3_length: 13; v_call: TRBV2; clone_size: once; cdr3_nt: TGTGCCAGCAGGGACAGGGGTCACACTGAAGCTTTCTTT; cdr3_aa: CASRDRGHTEAFF
j_call: TRBJ2-1; d_call: TRBD2; cdr3_length: 15; v_call: TRBV15; clone_size: NA; cdr3_nt: TGTGCCACCAGCAGACTAGCGGGATACGGCAATGAGCAGTTCTTC; cdr3_aa: CATSRLAGYGNEQFF
j_call: TRBJ2-1; d_call: TRBD2; cdr3_length: 16; v_call: TRBV9; clone_size: NA; cdr3_nt: TGTGCCAGCAGCCCGCGACTAGCGGGGTCCTACAATGAGCAGTTCTTC; cdr3_aa: CASSPRLAGSYNEQFF
j_call: TRBJ2-1; d_call: TRBD2; cdr3_length: 16; v_call: TRBV29-1; clone_size: NA; cdr3_nt: TGCAGCGCCCTCCCGGCGGCTAGCGGGAACTACAATGAGCAGTTCTTC; cdr3_aa: CSALPAASGNYNEQFF
j_call: TRBJ2-2; d_call: TRBD2; cdr3_length: 17; v_call: TRBV9; clone_size: few; cdr3_nt: TGTGCCAGCAGCGTTTCTAGCGGGAGGGCGAACACCGGGGAGCTGTTTTTT; cdr3_aa: CASSVSSGRANTGELFF
j_call: TRBJ2-5; d_call: TRBD1; cdr3_length: 16; v_call: TRBV19; clone_size: NA; cdr3_nt: TGTGCCAGTAGTATGACGATCGACAGGGCCAAAGAGACCCAGTACTTC; cdr3_aa: CASSMTIDRAKETQYF
j_call: TRBJ2-1; d_call: TRBD2; cdr3_length: 15; v_call: TRBV7-2; clone_size: once; cdr3_nt: TGTGCCAGCAGCTTACAAGCGGGGAGTTACAATGAGCAGTTCTTC; cdr3_aa: CASSLQAGSYNEQFF
j_call: TRBJ1-1; d_call: TRBD1; cdr3_length: 15; v_call: TRBV13; clone_size: NA; cdr3_nt: TGTGCCAGCAGCAGGGGACAGGGAGGGAACACTGAAGCTTTCTTT; cdr3_aa: CASSRGQGGNTEAFF